This T cell receptor beta chain derives from a study of blood T cell repertoires in COVID-19. The wider study: Samples taken during acute and convalescent COVID-19 were collected in the United States, Italy and Spain.

This clone was found once. Original analysis: Amplifying reference gene primers gave estimates of nucleated cell counts. TCRdb keeps only in-frame clones here, not all; method: immunoSEQ multiplex PCR. V, J and clone size were drawn from that table, and D and trimming were deduced from the DNA. This table holds 300,000 to 350,000 clones, roughly 87% found once. Participants' own reports of clinical history determined their cohort assignment. Either two negative PCRs, clearance, or symptom resolution qualified Cohort 3 donors as recovered. The CDR3 has 13 amino acids. The germline V and J ends were trimmed by 1 base and 10 bases, with 9 bases remaining between them. The germline V gene has CDR1 SGHRS and CDR2 YFSETQ.

Sequencing was carried out using PBMCs or T cells enriched from blood (not recorded which). The sequence came from a woman in her thirties who had recovered from COVID-19. The chain is built from TRBV5-1 and TRBJ1-6; possible D gene TRBD1, 6 bases. CDR3 nucleotides: TGCGCCAGCAGCTTGAACCAGGGGTCACCCCTCCACTTT. Its protein product is CASSLNQGSPLHF.